Listed here are 18 T cell receptor beta chains from one sample, sequenced in a study of blood T cell repertoires in COVID-19. Using immunoSEQ multiplex PCR, the repertoire was profiled, and TCRdb retains in-frame clones only, with some absent. Here the sample spans about 250,000 clones, around nine tenths being singletons. What was sequenced was peripheral blood. These receptors all stem from an older woman who had recovered from COVID-19.

Only one count was recorded for this clone. The chain carries TRBV21-1 and TRBJ2-5; the D call TRBD2 from the table was never checked on the DNA. TRBV21-1 is a listed pseudogene. The CDR3 length is 15 residues. The CDR3 nucleotides read TGTGCCAGCAGCAAAGGGACGGGGAATCTAAAGACCCAGTACTTC. This translates into CASSKGTGNLKTQYF.

The chain carries TRBV18 and TRBJ1-2; D is undetermined. V lost 0 bases and J 7 bases, leaving 6 bases between the germline ends. This CDR3 has 12 amino acids. Germline V gene data show CDR1 as KGHSH and CDR2 as LQKENI. In DNA, the CDR3 is TGTGCCAGCTCACCACCGGAGGGTGGCTACACCTTC. Translation gives CASSPPEGGYTF.

V usage is TRBV6-2 or TRBV6-3 and J usage is TRBJ2-3; TRBD2 aligns across 10 bases. Germline-derived CDR1 and CDR2 are MNHEY and SVGEGT. V trimming: 6 bases; J trimming: 5 bases; junction bases outside the gene matches: 11. The CDR3 is 16 amino acids. The CDR3 region is CASSSGLAGEIDTQYF. DNA of the CDR3: TGTGCCAGCAGCTCTGGGCTAGCGGGGGAGATAGATACGCAGTATTTT.

V is TRBV19 and J is TRBJ1-4; D is undetermined. Trimming cost V 5 bases and J 1 base, with 11 bases left between them. Germline assignment: CDR1 LNHDA and CDR2 SQIVND (reference sequence). The CDR3 contains 15 residues. As DNA, the CDR3 is TGTGCCAGTAGTTACGGGGATGTAACTAATGAAAAACTGTTTTTT. Its protein is CASSYGDVTNEKLFF.

The rearrangement links TRBV5-1 to TRBJ2-3, with 10 positions matching TRBD2. There are 18 residues in the CDR3. J was trimmed by 0 bases and V by 4 bases; bases with no gene match: 11. The germline gives CDR1 SGHRS, CDR2 YFSETQ. The CDR3 reads CASSPERGGRPSTDTQYF. In nucleotides, the CDR3 is TGCGCCAGCAGCCCCGAGCGGGGGGGGCGGCCGAGCACAGATACGCAGTATTTT. Filled out from reference TRBV5-1 and TRBJ2-3, the complete variable domain reads KAGVTQTPRYLIKTRGQQVTLSCSPISGHRSVSWYQQTPGQGLQFLFEYFSETQRNKGNFPGRFSGRQFSNSRSEMNVSTLELGDSALYLCASSPERGGRPSTDTQYFGPGTRLTVL.

The V and J genes are TRBV5-1 and TRBJ2-2; weak D call: TRBD1 (6 bases). CDR1 SGHRS and CDR2 YFSETQ come from the germline V gene. V lost 7 bases, J lost 5 bases, and 18 bases lay in between. The CDR3 runs 15 residues. The CDR3 protein is CASGPPLRGTGELFF. DNA for the CDR3: TGCGCCAGCGGCCCTCCTCTTAGGGGGACCGGGGAGCTGTTTTTT.

The gene calls are TRBV6-5 and TRBJ1-2; D might be TRBD1 (6 bases). V was clipped by 5 bases and J by 7 bases, with 20 bases between them. The CDR3 has 15 amino acids. Germline CDR1 MNHEY, CDR2 SVGAGI. The DNA of the CDR3 is TGTGCCAGCAGTCGCACAGGGTATGAAGGTCCTGGCTACACCTTC. Its protein is CASSRTGYEGPGYTF.

The CDR3 protein is CASQDRYEQYF. CDR3 coding DNA: TGTGCCAGCCAAGACAGATACGAGCAGTACTTC. The gene calls are TRBV27 and TRBJ2-7; tentatively, D is TRBD1 (5 bases). Per germline, CDR1 MNHEY and CDR2 SMNVEV (reference sequence). V lost 8 bases and J lost 4, with 9 bases in between. This CDR3 is 11 amino acids long.

This chain connects TRBV6-5 to TRBJ1-1; a possible D gene is TRBD1 (6 bases). Germline V gives CDR1 MNHEY, CDR2 SVGAGI. CDR3 length: 15 residues. The V end was cut by 5 bases, the J end by 0 bases, with 13 bases between. As DNA, the CDR3 is TGTGCCAGCAGTCTCCGAGGGGGTTTGAACACTGAAGCTTTCTTT. This translates into CASSLRGGLNTEAFF.

The chain carries TRBV28 and TRBJ1-2; TRBD1 might be the D (5 bases). With 4 bases removed from V and 5 bases from J, the gap between germline ends came to 8 bases. The CDR3 length is 12 residues. Per the germline V gene, CDR1 is MDHEN and CDR2 is SYDVKM. CDR3 protein: CASSSQEYGYTF. The CDR3 DNA reads as TGTGCCAGCAGTTCACAGGAGTATGGCTACACCTTC.

The chain is built from TRBV7-9 and TRBJ1-2; D is ambiguous. There are 12 residues in the CDR3. V lost 0 bases, J lost 8 bases, and 7 bases lay in between. Germline V CDR1 and CDR2: SEHNR, FQNEAQ (reference sequence). The CDR3 bases are TGTGCCAGCAGCTTAGCTCTCGAGGGCTACACCTTC. Translation: CASSLALEGYTF.

As DNA, the CDR3 is TGTGCCAGCAGCGCACGAGATAACTATGGCTACACCTTC. Protein product: CASSARDNYGYTF. The genes are TRBV7-3 and TRBJ1-2, with D hard to call. Germline CDR1 reads SGHTA; CDR2 reads FQGTGA. V was pared by 5 bases and J by 1 base, with 8 bases between. There are 13 residues in the CDR3.

This chain connects TRBV15 to TRBJ2-7; the match to TRBD1 covers 10 bases. The germline V gene has CDR1 LNHNV and CDR2 YYDKDF (reference sequence). Trimming removed 0 bases from V and 4 bases from J; junction bases left unmatched: 6. The CDR3 length is 16 residues. The CDR3 bases are TGTGCCACCAGCAGAGATCGGACAGGGGGTAATTACGAGCAGTACTTC. This translates into CATSRDRTGGNYEQYF.

This chain connects TRBV6-1 to TRBJ1-2; D not certain. The V end lost 0 bases, the J end lost 7 bases, and 12 bases lay between the germline ends. CDR3 length equals 14 residues. Germline values: CDR1 MNHNS, CDR2 SASEGT. The CDR3 DNA reads as TGTGCCAGCAGTGAAGCAATGTACAGCGGTGGCTACACCTTC. Protein: CASSEAMYSGGYTF.

The chain carries TRBV4-3 and TRBJ1-2; a possible D gene is TRBD1 (6 bases). The CDR3 runs to 17 residues. V lost 0 bases to trimming and J lost 5 bases, with 19 bases between them. The germline V gene encodes CDR1 LGHNA and CDR2 YSLEER. In DNA form, the CDR3 reads TGCGCCAGCAGCCAAGATCCCCGTCCCGGCAGGGGATATGGCTACACCTTC. Its translation is CASSQDPRPGRGYGYTF.

The chain uses TRBV28 and TRBJ1-5, with no clear D. Germline V gene data show CDR1 as MDHEN and CDR2 as SYDVKM. The CDR3 has 15 residues. The V gene lost 6 bases and the J gene lost 1 base, with 13 bases spanning the gap. The CDR3 DNA reads TGTGCCAGCAGCCCCGGAAGGCGGAGCAATCAGCCCCAGCATTTT. Amino acid sequence: CASSPGRRSNQPQHF.

The J gene is TRBJ2-5, the V gene TRBV19; 10 bases match TRBD1. The V segment lost 5 bases and the J segment 5 bases; nucleotides outside the gene matches: 5. The CDR3 covers 14 residues. Germline CDR1 LNHDA, CDR2 SQIVND (reference sequence). CDR3 residues: CASSPTGGGETQYF. The CDR3 DNA is TGTGCCAGTAGTCCGACAGGGGGCGGCGAGACCCAGTACTTC.

V and J are TRBV5-1 and TRBJ1-6; D perhaps matches TRBD1 (5 bases). Germline V lookup: CDR1 SGHRS, CDR2 YFSETQ. Trimming cost V 3 bases and J 1 base, with 14 bases left between them. This CDR3 has 17 residues. The CDR3 nucleotides are TGCGCCAGCAGCTCCATCCTCCAGGGATCCTATAATTCACCCCTCCACTTT. Translated: CASSSILQGSYNSPLHF. Looking up the rest from reference TRBV5-1 and TRBJ1-6 gives the full variable domain: KAGVTQTPRYLIKTRGQQVTLSCSPISGHRSVSWYQQTPGQGLQFLFEYFSETQRNKGNFPGRFSGRQFSNSRSEMNVSTLELGDSALYLCASSSILQGSYNSPLHFGNGTRLTVT.